The 3 T cell receptor beta chains below all came from one sample that was sequenced in a study of a mutant IDH1 vaccine in newly diagnosed glioma (dated by TCRdb to the early 2020s). Their cognate antigens are unknown. Read against the paper, the sample's time point label means: week 35, safety follow-up. Every vaccine dose consisted of 300 ug of a 20-mer mutant IDH1 peptide in Montanide, administered subcutaneously together with topical imiquimod. The library was built by means of the immunoSEQ multiplex PCR assay. TCRdb mirrors the immuneACCESS table, restricted to in-frame sequences. Some clones are absent from its copies; in checked studies, under half trace to an unresolved V gene, and the reason for the others is unknown. A total of 31,000 or so clones appear in this sample, around 73% of them only once. In total, the top ten clones hold roughly 12% of the sample. This material consisted of PBMCs, taken from a glioma patient whose treatment included an IDH1 peptide vaccine. The receptors derive from a woman aged 40 to 50 with glioma.

This clone has more than one count but fewer than ten. J is TRBJ2-1 and V is TRBV4-1; D is uncertain. Germline values: CDR1 MGHRA, CDR2 YSYEKL. Trimming took off 1 base at V and 7 bases at J, with 20 bases between the two ends. CDR3 length equals 17 residues. The CDR3 region is CASSQVPGPFVRNEQFF. The DNA for the CDR3 is TGCGCCAGCAGCCAAGTGCCAGGACCCTTTGTGAGGAATGAGCAGTTCTTC.

This chain joins TRBV7-2 and TRBJ2-5; D not certain. This CDR3 has 14 amino acids. In germline, CDR1 is SGHTA, CDR2 FQGNSA. Trimming pared 5 bases from V and 5 bases from J, leaving 15 bases between. Here the CDR3 reads CASSLYGPTETQYF. DNA of the CDR3: TGTGCCAGCAGCCTCTACGGGCCCACGGAGACCCAGTACTTC.

In its sample, this clone was seen a few times. This chain links TRBV5-6 with TRBJ1-2; 8 bases are a match to TRBD1. This CDR3 spans 14 amino acids. Germline V gene lookup returns CDR1 SGHDT and CDR2 YYEEEE. After removal of 2 bases from V and 4 bases from J, the junction contained 4 bases not matched to a gene. The CDR3 region is CASSLQGDVYGYTF. The CDR3 nucleotides read TGTGCCAGCAGCTTACAGGGGGACGTCTATGGCTACACCTTC. The full variable domain, its missing parts supplied by reference TRBV5-6 and TRBJ1-2, is DAGVTQSPTHLIKTRGQQVTLRCSPKSGHDTVSWYQQALGQGPQFIFQYYEEEERQRGNFPDRFSGHQFPNYSSELNVNALLLGDSALYLCASSLQGDVYGYTFGSGTRLTVV.